These 28 T cell receptor beta chains were sequenced from one sample in a study of vaccination and CD4 T cells after COVID-19. An Oncomine TCR Beta short-read assay was used to sequence the DNA from cultured CD4+ T cells. TCRdb reprocessed the PCR reads with MiXCR, giving one entry per CDR3 protein. This table has around 20,000 distinct CDR3 sequences, approximately 45% appearing once. Antigens of these TCRs are unknown. Regarding treatment: approximately nine-day PBMC culture with coronavirus spike peptide pools or control peptides (ViraFEST assay). This specimen consisted of CD4+ T cells from blood, cultured in vitro, obtained before SARS-CoV-2 vaccination. The receptors here all came from a human donor who had recovered from COVID-19.

The chain couples TRBV11-2 to TRBJ2-5; TRBD2 is a possible D gene (5 bases). Germline values: CDR1 SGHAT, CDR2 FQNNGV. The CDR3 extends over 15 amino acids. Trimming removed 1 base from V and 2 bases from J, with 11 bases in between. CDR3 DNA sequence: TGTGCCAGCAGCTTAGCCAGGCGGGTACAAGAGACCCAGTACTTC. This translates into CASSLARRVQETQYF. The full variable domain, completed using reference TRBV11-2 and TRBJ2-5, is EAGVAQSPRYKIIEKRQSVAFWCNPISGHATLYWYQQILGQGPKLLIQFQNNGVVDDSQLPKDRFSAERLKGVDSTLKIQPAKLEDSAVYLCASSLARRVQETQYFGPGTRLLVL.

This clonotype was observed a handful of times. The chain links TRBV20-1 to TRBJ2-7; D is perhaps TRBD2 (6 bases). This CDR3 spans 11 amino acids. V shed 6 bases and J shed 3 bases, with 9 bases lying between them. The germline V gene encodes CDR1 DFQATT and CDR2 SNEGSKA (reference sequence). CDR3 nucleotide sequence: TGCAGTGCGGGGGGACTCTACGAGCAGTACTTC. Protein: CSAGGLYEQYF.

The gene calls are TRBV6-1 and TRBJ1-6; D perhaps matches TRBD1 (5 bases). In germline, CDR1 is MNHNS, CDR2 SASEGT. CDR3 size: 14 residues. Trimming removed 2 bases from V and 7 bases from J, with 9 bases in between. CDR3: CASSELGRNSPLHF. In DNA, the CDR3 is TGTGCCAGCAGTGAACTGGGGCGAAATTCACCCCTCCACTTT.

V usage is TRBV19 and J usage is TRBJ1-2; D perhaps matches TRBD1 (6 bases). CDR3 size: 15 residues. The V end was cut by 6 bases, the J end by 4 bases, with 18 bases between. Per germline, CDR1 LNHDA and CDR2 SQIVND (reference sequence). CDR3 in DNA: TGTGCCAGTAGATCCGATGGGGGCACGGGCTATGGCTACACCTTC. Translating it yields CASRSDGGTGYGYTF.

This chain uses TRBV28 with TRBJ2-7; 8 nucleotides align to TRBD1. Germline CDR1 reads MDHEN; CDR2 reads SYDVKM. The CDR3 runs 19 residues. The junction had 25 bases not matched to a gene; V was cut back by 6 bases and J by 6 bases. The CDR3 region is CASSHHPGQAPDPSGEQYF. Here the CDR3 DNA reads TGTGCCAGCAGCCATCACCCGGGACAGGCTCCGGATCCCTCTGGCGAGCAGTACTTC.

V usage is TRBV20-1 and J usage is TRBJ1-2; no reliable D call. Trimming removed 1 base at V and 4 bases at J, with 13 bases between. This CDR3 is built from 14 residues. Germline values: CDR1 DFQATT, CDR2 SNEGSKA (reference sequence). The CDR3 nucleotides are TGCAGTGCTAGAGGGCGGGGAAACCTCTATGGCTACACCTTC. Amino acid sequence: CSARGRGNLYGYTF.

V and J are TRBV6-2 or TRBV6-3 and TRBJ2-1; the match to TRBD1 covers 9 bases. In germline, CDR1 is MNHEY, CDR2 SVGEGT. The CDR3 extends over 16 amino acids. Trimming took 5 bases from V and 8 from J; bases not matched to a gene: 13. The chain's CDR3 is CASSPGQGLSSHEQFF. The CDR3 DNA sequence: TGTGCCAGCAGTCCCGGACAGGGGCTATCGAGTCATGAGCAGTTCTTC.

As DNA, the CDR3 is TGTGCCAGCAGCCCCCGGGGACTAGCGGATTACAATGAGCAGTTCTTC. Translating it yields CASSPRGLADYNEQFF. The rearrangement links TRBV7-3 to TRBJ2-1; 11 positions agree with TRBD2. V lost 5 bases to trimming and J lost 4 bases; unmatched junction nucleotides: 7. Germline values: CDR1 SGHTA, CDR2 FQGTGA. The CDR3 runs 16 residues.

This clonotype showed up just a few times. This chain connects TRBV6-1 to TRBJ1-1, with a tentative D call TRBD1 (6 bases). V shed 4 bases and J shed 4 bases, with 19 bases lying between them. Germline CDR1 reads MNHNS; CDR2 reads SASEGT. The CDR3 has 16 residues. The CDR3: CASSGWGRGGGTEAFF. The CDR3 bases are TGTGCCAGCAGTGGTTGGGGCAGGGGAGGTGGCACTGAAGCTTTCTTT.

The rearrangement joins TRBV20-1 to TRBJ1-2, with TRBD1 matching 10 bases. V gave up 0 bases and J gave up 6 bases; unmatched junction bases: 10. This CDR3 has 16 amino acids. CDR1 is DFQATT and CDR2 is SNEGSKA in the germline V gene (reference sequence). CDR3 nucleotide sequence: TGCAGTGCTAGAGATAATTTGGGACAGGGGACGAATGGCTACACCTTC. It is translated as CSARDNLGQGTNGYTF.

The CDR3 region has the DNA TGTGCCAGCAGCGCCTCTAGCGGGACCGGGGAGCTGTTTTTT. Its translation is CASSASSGTGELFF. This sequence joins TRBV9 and TRBJ2-2; 8 bases line up with TRBD2. CDR3 length: 14 amino acids. The V gene's germline CDR1 is SGDLS and CDR2 YYNGEE. After removal of 3 bases from V and 5 bases from J, the junction contained 3 bases not matched to a gene. Supplemented by reference TRBV9 and TRBJ2-2, the full variable domain reads DSGVTQTPKHLITATGQRVTLRCSPRSGDLSVYWYQQSLDQGLQFLIQYYNGEERAKGNILERFSAQQFPDLHSELNLSSLELGDSALYFCASSASSGTGELFFGEGSRLTVL.

This chain connects TRBV11-1 to TRBJ2-1; 7 positions agree with TRBD2. CDR3 size: 15 residues. Germline V gene lookup returns CDR1 SGHAT and CDR2 FQDESV (reference sequence). The ends lost 5 bases at V and 4 bases at J; junction bases unmatched: 8. The CDR3 nucleotides are TGTGCCAGCAGCGGGGCTAGCGGAGGGTACAATGAGCAGTTCTTC. Protein product: CASSGASGGYNEQFF.

The chain has TRBV24-1 and TRBJ1-2; the match to TRBD1 covers 7 bases. CDR1 KGHDR and CDR2 SFDVKD come from the germline V gene. CDR3 length: 14 residues. With 3 bases clipped from V and 8 bases from J, the junction kept 8 bases outside the gene matches. As DNA, the CDR3 is TGTGCCACCAGTGATGCTGACAGGGTGAGGGGCTACACCTTC. Its translation is CATSDADRVRGYTF.

Written as DNA, the CDR3 is TGTGCCAGCAGCTTAGCTGCGGGGGGCACAGATACGCAGTATTTT. Amino acids: CASSLAAGGTDTQYF. The chain employs TRBV7-9 and TRBJ2-3, with TRBD2 matching 7 bases. Unmatched junction bases numbered 1, after V lost 0 bases and J lost 1 base. The germline gives CDR1 SEHNR, CDR2 FQNEAQ (reference sequence). The CDR3 runs to 15 residues.

CDR3 region: CASSDARRLSTYEQYF. CDR3 bases: TGTGCCAGCAGTGATGCTAGAAGGCTGTCCACCTACGAGCAGTACTTC. The V call is TRBV2, the J call TRBJ2-7; D unclear. The CDR3 extends over 16 amino acids. Germline V gene sequence: CDR1 SNHLY, CDR2 FYNNEI. Trimming took 3 bases from V and 2 from J, leaving 17 bases between them.

This clonotype has just a few counts. This chain links TRBV12-3 or TRBV12-4 with TRBJ1-2; TRBD1 might be the D (5 bases). The CDR3 is 14 amino acids. The V and J ends lost 3 bases and 5 bases respectively, with 13 bases between them. The CDR3 DNA reads as TGTGCCAGCAGTTTCGCCAAAGACAGTTATGGCTACACCTTC. This gives the protein CASSFAKDSYGYTF.

The chain uses TRBV11-3 and TRBJ1-1, with D uncertain. Germline V gene sequence: CDR1 SGHNT, CDR2 YENEEA. V was shortened by 5 bases and J by 4 bases, with 14 bases between the two germline ends. This CDR3 has 14 residues. The CDR3 reads CASSVKTRVTEAFF. CDR3 in DNA: TGTGCCAGCAGCGTAAAAACGAGGGTCACTGAAGCTTTCTTT.

In this sample, this clonotype turned up a few times. A junction boundary mismatches the germline segment, possibly from a read error. The rearrangement joins TRBV6-5 to TRBJ1-1; D remains unclear. Germline CDR1 and CDR2: MNHEY and SVGAGI. CDR3 size: 17 residues. CDR3 protein: CASSYSILRLHEPGAFF. The CDR3 DNA follows: TGTGCCAGCAGCTACTCGATCCTCCGCCTTCATGAGCCCGGAGCTTTCTTT.

The table lists this clonotype with a few counts. V usage is TRBV7-9 and J usage is TRBJ1-2, with a possible D match to TRBD1 (6 bases). Germline V CDR1 and CDR2: SEHNR, FQNEAQ (reference sequence). V gave up 4 bases and J gave up 4 bases, with 19 bases separating them. CDR3 length: 16 amino acids. The CDR3 DNA reads TGTGCCAGCAGCTACACGACGGGACACGGAATCTATGGCTACACCTTC. It specifies CASSYTTGHGIYGYTF.

In this sample, this clonotype turned up once. This chain connects TRBV20-1 to TRBJ2-1; D perhaps matches TRBD2 (5 bases). Deletions cut 3 bases from V and 6 bases from J, with 12 bases between. Germline V gene lookup returns CDR1 DFQATT and CDR2 SNEGSKA (reference sequence). The CDR3 sequence is 13 residues long. In DNA form, the CDR3 reads TGCAGTGCTAGTCGGGGTCCGGCCAATGAGCAGTTCTTC. It translates to CSASRGPANEQFF.

The chain joins TRBV6-1 to TRBJ1-5, with TRBD1 identical over 7 bases. The V and J ends lost 6 bases and 2 bases, in that order; junction bases with no gene match: 4. The CDR3 sequence is 14 residues long. CDR1 MNHNS and CDR2 SASEGT come from the germline V gene. As DNA, the CDR3 is TGTGCCAGCAGACCTGACAGGGGCAATCAGCCCCAGCATTTT. Translated: CASRPDRGNQPQHF.

The V call is TRBV10-2, the J call TRBJ2-5; D perhaps matches TRBD1 (5 bases). From germline, CDR1 is WSHSY and CDR2 SAAADI. V lost 7 bases, J lost 5 bases, and 14 bases lay in between. The CDR3 sequence is 13 residues long. CDR3 amino acids: CASNKGPGETQYF. In DNA form, the CDR3 reads TGCGCCAGCAATAAAGGGCCAGGGGAGACCCAGTACTTC.

CDR3 amino acids: CAGQVGSYNSPLHF. CDR3 coding DNA: TGTGCCGGGCAAGTCGGCTCCTATAATTCACCCCTCCACTTT. The V call is TRBV6-1, the J call TRBJ1-6; no clear D gene. Germline V gene data show CDR1 as MNHNS and CDR2 as SASEGT. This CDR3 region has 14 residues. Trimming stripped 11 bases from V and 0 bases from J, with 11 bases between.

The V gene is TRBV10-3, the J gene TRBJ1-2, with a possible D match to TRBD1 (5 bases). The CDR3 spans 14 residues. Trimming pared 2 bases from V and 8 bases from J, leaving 15 bases between. Germline V CDR1 and CDR2: ENHRY, SYGVKD. CDR3 nucleotide sequence: TGTGCCATCAGTGAGGAGGGACGGCTCTACGGCTACACCTTC. It codes for CAISEEGRLYGYTF.

The rearrangement uses TRBV20-1 and TRBJ2-5; D is undetermined. V gave up 5 bases and J gave up 7 bases, with 17 bases separating them. Germline CDR1 and CDR2: DFQATT and SNEGSKA (reference sequence). The CDR3 length is 13 residues. CDR3 in amino acids: CSAPTDGYGTQYF. In nucleotides, the CDR3 is TGCAGTGCTCCGACGGACGGTTACGGGACCCAGTACTTC.

The chain is built from TRBV7-2 and TRBJ2-5; no firm D call. The CDR3 covers 13 residues. Germline V gene data show CDR1 as SGHTA and CDR2 as FQGNSA. The germline V and J ends were trimmed by 3 bases and 1 base, with 6 bases remaining between them. CDR3 nucleotide sequence: TGTGCCAGCAGCTTCCCGATCCAAGAGACCCAGTACTTC. This sequence encodes CASSFPIQETQYF.

This rearrangement joins TRBV7-8 to TRBJ2-4, with unresolved D. V gave up 7 bases and J gave up 1 base, with 17 bases separating them. This CDR3 is built from 16 residues. Per germline, CDR1 SGHVS and CDR2 FQNEAQ. The CDR3 DNA is TGTGCCAGCACCACGCTGGAGCTGCTGGCCAAAAACATTCAGTACTTC. Its translation is CASTTLELLAKNIQYF.

The chain employs TRBV5-4 and TRBJ2-3; weak D call: TRBD2 (7 bases). Germline loops: CDR1 SGHNT, CDR2 YYREEE (reference sequence). Trimming cost V 3 bases and J 0 bases, with 17 bases left between them. The CDR3 covers 17 residues. CDR3 sequence: CASSSRLAGTSTDTQYF. The CDR3 DNA sequence: TGTGCCAGCAGCTCCAGACTAGCCGGGACAAGCACAGATACGCAGTATTTT. The full variable domain, completed using reference TRBV5-4 and TRBJ2-3, is ETGVTQSPTHLIKTRGQQVTLRCSSQSGHNTVSWYQQALGQGPQFIFQYYREEENGRGNFPPRFSGLQFPNYSSELNVNALELDDSALYLCASSSRLAGTSTDTQYFGPGTRLTVL.